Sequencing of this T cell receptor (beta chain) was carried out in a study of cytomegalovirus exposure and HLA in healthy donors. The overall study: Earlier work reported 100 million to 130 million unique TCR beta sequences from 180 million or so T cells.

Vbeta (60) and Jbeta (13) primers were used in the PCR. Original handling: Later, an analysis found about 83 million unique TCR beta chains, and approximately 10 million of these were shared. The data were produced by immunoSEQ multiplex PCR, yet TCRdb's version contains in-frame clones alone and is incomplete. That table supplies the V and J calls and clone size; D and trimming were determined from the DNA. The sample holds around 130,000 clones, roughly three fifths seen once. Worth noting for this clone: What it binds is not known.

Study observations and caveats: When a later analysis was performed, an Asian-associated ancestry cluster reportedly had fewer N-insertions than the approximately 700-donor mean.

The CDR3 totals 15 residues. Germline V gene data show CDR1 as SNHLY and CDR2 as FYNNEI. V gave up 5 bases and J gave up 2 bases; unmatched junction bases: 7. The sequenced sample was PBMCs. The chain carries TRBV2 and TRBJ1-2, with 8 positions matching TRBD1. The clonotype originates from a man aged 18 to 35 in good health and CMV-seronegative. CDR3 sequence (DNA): TGTGCCAGCAGTTTGACCGGGACAGGAAACTATGGCTACACCTTC. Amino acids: CASSLTGTGNYGYTF.